The 25 T cell receptor beta chains below were found in one sample sequenced in a study of CD8+ T cells in alopecia areata. RNA extraction and reverse transcription yielded cDNA as sequencing template. Generated by immunoSEQ multiplex PCR, the TCRdb table keeps only in-frame clones and is missing some. The sample holds about 150,000 clones, 58% seen once. Sequenced here: CD4+ T cells sorted from blood, sampled at week 0. The receptors originated from a human donor with alopecia areata.

The gene calls are TRBV1 and TRBJ2-1; the table's D call of TRBD2 was not tested on the DNA. TRBV1 is classified as a pseudogene. This CDR3 is built from 12 residues. For the CDR3, the DNA is TGCACCAGCAGCCTTAGAGAGCATGAGCAGTTCTTC. Its translation: CTSSLREHEQFF.

This clone was seen just once. J is TRBJ2-3 and V is TRBV5-6; D gene uncertain. V lost 2 bases and J lost 6, with 4 bases in between. The CDR3 is made up of 11 amino acids. Germline CDR1 reads SGHDT; CDR2 reads YYEEEE. CDR3 in amino acids: CASSFRDTQYF. The CDR3 nucleotides are TGTGCCAGCAGCTTCCGCGATACGCAGTATTTT.

This clone was seen only a few times. The V gene is TRBV27, the J gene TRBJ2-7, with 9 bases that match TRBD1. The CDR3 runs to 15 residues. Trimming at V came to 6 bases and at J to 1 base, leaving 7 bases not matched to a gene. CDR1 and CDR2 from the germline V gene are MNHEY and SMNVEV (reference sequence). CDR3 coding DNA: TGTGCCAGCAGGGCCATGACAGGGGGGTCCTACGAGCAGTACTTC. This codes for CASRAMTGGSYEQYF.

This chain connects TRBV7-9 to TRBJ2-2; weak D call: TRBD1 (6 bases). The CDR3 extends over 15 amino acids. Germline-derived CDR1 and CDR2 are SEHNR and FQNEAQ (reference sequence). V was pared by 5 bases and J by 6 bases, with 16 bases between. The CDR3, as DNA: TGTGCCAGCAGCCCACTTACAGGGCGGGCCGGGGAGCTGTTTTTT. Translating it yields CASSPLTGRAGELFF.

Only one count was recorded for this clone. The V call is TRBV4-1, the J call TRBJ2-7; no definite D call. The V gene's germline CDR1 is MGHRA and CDR2 YSYEKL. The CDR3 length is 14 residues. V lost 1 base and J 2 bases, leaving 9 bases between the germline ends. The CDR3 bases are TGCGCCAGCAGCCAAGTAAAGGGCCCCTACGAGCAGTACTTC. Residues: CASSQVKGPYEQYF.

This clone occurred once. J is TRBJ1-6 and V is TRBV25-1, with 12 bases fitting TRBD1. This CDR3 spans 15 amino acids. CDR1 MGHDK and CDR2 SYGVNS come from the germline V gene. Trimming took 6 bases from V and 10 from J; bases not matched to a gene: 7. The CDR3 is CASRGTGGAGSPLHF. CDR3 nucleotide sequence: TGTGCCAGCAGAGGGACAGGGGGCGCTGGGTCACCCCTCCACTTT.

The chain combines TRBV19 with TRBJ1-2; 7 bases agree with TRBD1. J gave up 2 bases and V 5 bases, and 8 bases lay outside the gene matches. Germline lookup yields CDR1 LNHDA and CDR2 SQIVND (reference sequence). This CDR3 comprises 15 residues. The CDR3 loop is CASSPRDRENYGYTF. DNA of the CDR3: TGTGCCAGTAGTCCACGGGACAGAGAAAACTATGGCTACACCTTC.

V usage is TRBV18 and J usage is TRBJ1-1; D uncertain. Germline CDR1 reads KGHSH; CDR2 reads LQKENI. V was trimmed by 1 base and J by 3 bases, leaving 21 bases between them. This CDR3 spans 18 amino acids. The CDR3 DNA sequence: TGTGCCAGCTCACCACGCGCCGGGTCTCAGACGGGTCACACTGAAGCTTTCTTT. Amino acids: CASSPRAGSQTGHTEAFF.

This chain uses TRBV2 with TRBJ1-5, with D hard to call. Trimming took off 2 bases at V and 1 base at J, with 6 bases between the two ends. Germline V CDR1 and CDR2: SNHLY, FYNNEI. CDR3 size: 14 residues. The CDR3 protein is CASSESTSNQPQHF. The CDR3 bases are TGTGCCAGCAGTGAAAGCACGAGCAATCAGCCCCAGCATTTT.

This clone has just one count. The CDR3 region is CASSSWGGNQPQHF. The CDR3 nucleotides are TGTGCCAGCAGTTCCTGGGGGGGCAATCAGCCCCAGCATTTT. The V call is TRBV27, the J call TRBJ1-5, with a possible D match to TRBD1 (5 bases). The V gene lost 4 bases and the J gene lost 2 bases, with 9 bases spanning the gap. The CDR3 spans 14 residues. Germline assignment: CDR1 MNHEY and CDR2 SMNVEV (reference sequence).

This clone was counted a few times. CDR3 sequence reads: CASKISPSNTEAFF. The CDR3 DNA follows: TGTGCCAGCAAAATTTCCCCGAGTAACACTGAAGCTTTCTTT. The chain carries TRBV27 and TRBJ1-1; no definite D call. The CDR3 has 14 amino acids. Per germline, CDR1 MNHEY and CDR2 SMNVEV (reference sequence). V shed 7 bases and J shed 2 bases, with 14 bases lying between them.

This rearrangement joins TRBV14 to TRBJ1-2; D is unresolved. This CDR3 contains 12 residues. Trimming took 1 base from V and 8 from J, leaving 8 bases between them. Looked up from germline, CDR1 is SGHDN and CDR2 is FVKESK. CDR3 sequence (DNA): TGTGCCAGCAGCCAAGTTTCCTTCGGCTACACCTTC. Translating gives CASSQVSFGYTF. Supplemented by reference TRBV14 and TRBJ1-2, the full variable domain reads EAGVTQFPSHSVIEKGQTVTLRCDPISGHDNLYWYRRVMGKEIKFLLHFVKESKQDESGMPNNRFLAERTGGTYSTLKVQPAELEDSGVYFCASSQVSFGYTFGSGTRLTVV.

The chain employs TRBV7-9 and TRBJ1-1; tentative D call: TRBD1 (5 bases). CDR3 length: 12 amino acids. Germline V gene data show CDR1 as SEHNR and CDR2 as FQNEAQ (reference sequence). V was trimmed by 1 base and J by 8 bases, leaving 8 bases between them. This CDR3 is CASSLDYREAFF. The CDR3 DNA sequence: TGTGCCAGCAGCTTAGATTACAGGGAAGCTTTCTTT.

This clone was counted a few times. V gene TRBV19 combines with J gene TRBJ1-1; D is uncertain. Trimming pared 10 bases from V and 3 bases from J, leaving 24 bases between. CDR1 is LNHDA and CDR2 is SQIVND in the germline V gene (reference sequence). The CDR3 has 16 residues. The DNA for the CDR3 is TGTGCCACTAAAAGCTTGGGGTTCGAGGTTGACACTGAAGCTTTCTTT. Translation: CATKSLGFEVDTEAFF. Looking up the rest from reference TRBV19 and TRBJ1-1 gives the full variable domain: DGGITQSPKYLFRKEGQNVTLSCEQNLNHDAMYWYRQDPGQGLRLIYYSQIVNDFQKGDIAEGYSVSREKKESFPLTVTSAQKNPTAFYLCATKSLGFEVDTEAFFGQGTRLTVV.

The chain has TRBV2 and TRBJ1-5; D remains ambiguous. There are 12 residues in the CDR3. Germline-derived CDR1 and CDR2 are SNHLY and FYNNEI. Trimming left V 4 bases short and J 5 bases short, with 6 bases between. The CDR3 here is CASSGGDQPQHF. Here the CDR3 DNA reads TGTGCCAGCAGTGGTGGTGATCAGCCCCAGCATTTT.

This chain joins TRBV29-1 and TRBJ2-7; D ambiguous. V lost 2 bases to trimming and J lost 0 bases, with 14 bases between them. This CDR3 is 15 amino acids long. Germline V gene data show CDR1 as SQVTM and CDR2 as ANQGSEA. CDR3 DNA sequence: TGCAGCGTTGAATATGGGGTAGGGAACTCCTACGAGCAGTACTTC. It codes for CSVEYGVGNSYEQYF.

This sequence joins TRBV6-5 and TRBJ1-1; D possibly corresponds to TRBD1 (5 bases). The germline gives CDR1 MNHEY, CDR2 SVGAGI. V dropped 1 base and J dropped 5 bases, with 14 bases sitting between them. The CDR3 has 15 residues. DNA of the CDR3: TGTGCCAGCAGTTACTGGGGACCTTCAAGGACTGAAGCTTTCTTT. This sequence encodes CASSYWGPSRTEAFF.

The chain joins TRBV14 to TRBJ2-7; 10 positions match TRBD1. Germline V gives CDR1 SGHDN, CDR2 FVKESK. The V and J ends lost 3 bases and 2 bases, in that order; junction bases with no gene match: 13. This CDR3 has 18 residues. CDR3 amino acids: CASSHRPLLGQGPYEQYF. In DNA form, the CDR3 reads TGTGCCAGCAGCCATAGACCGCTACTGGGACAGGGGCCCTACGAGCAGTACTTC.

V is TRBV7-9 and J is TRBJ1-1; D gene unclear. CDR3 length: 13 residues. Germline values: CDR1 SEHNR, CDR2 FQNEAQ (reference sequence). V lost 3 bases and J lost 6, with 11 bases in between. The CDR3, as DNA: TGTGCCAGCAGCTTTGACGGGTTCTCTGAAGCTTTCTTT. The encoded protein is CASSFDGFSEAFF.

This clone was seen only once. The CDR3 DNA sequence: TGTGCCAGCAGCTCTCACCAGGGGCAAGAGACCCAGTACTTC. Amino acids: CASSSHQGQETQYF. The gene calls are TRBV5-4 and TRBJ2-5; perhaps TRBD1 as D (6 bases). Trimming took 3 bases from V and 2 from J, leaving 11 bases between them. Germline CDR1 reads SGHNT; CDR2 reads YYREEE (reference sequence). The CDR3 spans 14 residues.

This clone has a handful of counts. The gene calls are TRBV29-1 and TRBJ2-1; D gene ambiguous. V was shortened by 5 bases and J by 0 bases, with 11 bases between the two germline ends. CDR3 length: 14 amino acids. Germline V gene data show CDR1 as SQVTM and CDR2 as ANQGSEA. DNA of the CDR3: TGCAGCGTTAGAACTGGCAGCTCCTACAATGAGCAGTTCTTC. This gives the protein CSVRTGSSYNEQFF.

The chain couples TRBV7-9 to TRBJ2-6; D uncertain. Germline V gene sequence: CDR1 SEHNR, CDR2 FQNEAQ (reference sequence). V dropped 1 base and J dropped 4 bases, with 8 bases sitting between them. The CDR3 extends over 15 amino acids. The CDR3 loop is CASSLGRSGANVLTF. CDR3 DNA: TGTGCCAGCAGCTTAGGACGGTCAGGGGCCAACGTCCTGACTTTC.

This chain connects TRBV5-6 to TRBJ1-2, with TRBD1 identical over 7 bases. With V trimmed by 4 bases and J by 6 bases, 3 bases remained unmatched. The V gene's germline CDR1 is SGHDT and CDR2 YYEEEE. The CDR3 covers 12 residues. The CDR3 region has the DNA TGTGCCAGCAGCAGACAGGGTAATGGCTACACCTTC. Amino acids: CASSRQGNGYTF.

The V call is TRBV4-3, the J call TRBJ2-5; D is unresolved. The CDR3 contains 15 residues. The germline V gene encodes CDR1 LGHNA and CDR2 YSLEER. Trimming removed 0 bases at V and 2 bases at J, with 10 bases between. CDR3: CASSQEANLQETQYF. CDR3 bases: TGCGCCAGCAGCCAAGAGGCCAACCTTCAAGAGACCCAGTACTTC.

This clone was observed a few times. The genes are TRBV29-1 and TRBJ2-7; D is perhaps TRBD1 or TRBD2 (5 bases each). V dropped 1 base and J dropped 4 bases, with 11 bases sitting between them. The CDR3 spans 13 residues. The germline gives CDR1 SQVTM, CDR2 ANQGSEA. CDR3 protein: CSVEGDGSYEQYF. The CDR3 bases are TGCAGCGTTGAAGGGGACGGTTCGTACGAGCAGTACTTC.